This TCR beta chain appears in the sequencing data of a study of blood T cells in healthy people across ages. General study findings and limits: Long-lived donors exceeded aged donors in naive CD4+ cells and diversity. A strong correlation between TCR beta diversity and naive T cell percentage was seen. TCR beta diversity, measured per million T cells, fell in a roughly linear way with age.

Together with a sample-barcoded 5' primer, a J-beta primer mix was included in a second PCR lasting about 6 to 11 cycles. TCRdb itself ran the 5' RACE reads through MiXCR, one entry per CDR3 protein. The sample gives about 1.8 million distinct CDR3 sequences, roughly 49% of which show up once; roughly 2% is in the top ten. The CDR3 loop spans 15 amino acids. Germline V gives CDR1 SGHAT, CDR2 FQNNGV. As regards this clonotype: The antigen is undetermined. Compared with germline, one end of the junction differs, possibly owing to a read error.

Each sample provided at least 6 micrograms of extracted total RNA. Sequencing used blood. The source is a woman in her thirties or forties in good health. The genes are TRBV11-2 and TRBJ2-7, with 9 bases that match TRBD2. Written as DNA, the CDR3 is TGTGCCGGCAGCTTAGTAGCGGGGGACACCTACGAGCAGTACTTC. Amino acids: CAGSLVAGDTYEQYF.